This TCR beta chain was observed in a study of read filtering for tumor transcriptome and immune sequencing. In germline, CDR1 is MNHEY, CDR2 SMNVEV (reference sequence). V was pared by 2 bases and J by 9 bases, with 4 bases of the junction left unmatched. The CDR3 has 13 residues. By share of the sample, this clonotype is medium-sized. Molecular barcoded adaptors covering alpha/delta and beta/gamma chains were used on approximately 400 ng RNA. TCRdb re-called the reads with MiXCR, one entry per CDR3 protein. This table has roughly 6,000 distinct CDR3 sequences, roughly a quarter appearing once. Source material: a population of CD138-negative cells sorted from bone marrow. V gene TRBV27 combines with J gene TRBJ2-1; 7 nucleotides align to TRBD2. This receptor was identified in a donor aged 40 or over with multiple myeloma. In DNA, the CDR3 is TGTGCCAGCAGTTTAGGGGGAGGGGTTGAGCAGTTCTTC. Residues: CASSLGGGVEQFF.